Listed below are T cell receptor beta chains from one sample, sequenced in a study of blood T cell repertoires in COVID-19. Profiling relied on immunoSEQ multiplex PCR, and the TCRdb table lists in-frame clones only, not all of them. Of under 200,000 clones listed, around 90% are singletons. Sequenced: peripheral blood. The receptors originated from a man aged 50 to 60 with acute or convalescent COVID-19. The CDR3 runs from the conserved cysteine through the conserved F or W. Fields, in order: D gene, J gene, clone size, V gene, CDR3 DNA, CDR3 protein. D genes are given only for firm matches. A row's size may be missing; if present it is once, few, many or a size class.

NA	TRBJ2-5	NA	TRBV5-1	TGCGCCAGCAGCCCAGACCGGGGGACCCAGTACTTC	CASSPDRGTQYF
TRBD1	TRBJ1-4	NA	TRBV19	TGTGCCAGTAGTATGTTCGGACAGGGTGGCGAAAAACTGTTTTTT	CASSMFGQGGEKLFF
NA	TRBJ1-1	NA	TRBV6-2/TRBV6-3	TGTGCCAGCAGTTGGCGGGGCTGGTACACTGAAGCTTTCTTT	CASSWRGWYTEAFF
TRBD2	TRBJ2-4	NA	TRBV28	TGTGCCAGCAGTCTGGGACTAGCGGGAGCTGCCAAAAACATTCAGTACTTC	CASSLGLAGAAKNIQYF
NA	TRBJ1-1	NA	TRBV5-4	TGTGCCAGCAGCTTGTATAACACTGAAGCTTTCTTT	CASSLYNTEAFF
TRBD2	TRBJ2-2	NA	TRBV5-1	TGCGCCAGCAGCTTGTCCAGCGGGAGAGTCATTGCCGGGGAGCTGTTTTTT	CASSLSSGRVIAGELFF
TRBD1	TRBJ1-4	NA	TRBV6-5	TGTGCCAGCAGTTACTCCCAGGGGGCGAAAGAAAAACTGTTTTTT	CASSYSQGAKEKLFF
TRBD1	TRBJ1-3	NA	TRBV25-1	TGTGCCAGCAGTGAATGGGACAGCTCTGGAAACACCATATATTTT	CASSEWDSSGNTIYF
NA	TRBJ1-2	NA	TRBV19	TGTGCCAGTAGCCCCAGGGGCGGCTATGGCTACACCTTC	CASSPRGGYGYTF
TRBD1	TRBJ1-4	NA	TRBV29-1	TGCAGCGTGACCCAGGGGGATGAAAAACTGTTTTTT	CSVTQGDEKLFF
NA	TRBJ1-2	once	TRBV10-3	TGTGCCATCAGTGAAAACAGTGGCTACACCTTC	CAISENSGYTF
TRBD2	TRBJ2-1	NA	TRBV10-3	TGTGCCATCAGTCAACGGGAGGGGGACAATGAGCAGTTCTTC	CAISQREGDNEQFF
NA	TRBJ1-2	NA	TRBV5-5	TGTGCCAGCAGCTTGAGTTTCGACAGTCGCTATGGCTACACCTTC	CASSLSFDSRYGYTF
NA	TRBJ2-5	NA	TRBV7-2	TGTGCCAGCAGCAAGAGAGGGCGAGAGACCCAGTACTTC	CASSKRGRETQYF
NA	TRBJ2-3	NA	TRBV5-1	TGCGCCAGCAGCGGTAGCGGATTCACAGATACGCAGTATTTT	CASSGSGFTDTQYF
TRBD1	TRBJ1-1	NA	TRBV7-9	TGTGCCAGCAGCCCCCCCGACAGGGGAAACACTGAAGCTTTCTTT	CASSPPDRGNTEAFF
NA	TRBJ1-2	NA	TRBV6-5	TGTGCCAGCAGTTACGGGCCAGGGGCTGGCTACACCTTC	CASSYGPGAGYTF
TRBD1	TRBJ1-2	NA	TRBV24-1	TGTGCCACCAGTGATGGGGGGACAGGAGTCTATGGCTACACCTTC	CATSDGGTGVYGYTF
TRBD1	TRBJ1-2	once	TRBV28	TGTGCCAGCAGGGGGACAGTGAATGGCTACACCTTC	CASRGTVNGYTF
NA	TRBJ2-1	NA	TRBV29-1	TGCAGCGTTGAAGTAGGCGGGGCTAGCTCCTACAATGAGCAGTTCTTC	CSVEVGGASSYNEQFF
NA	TRBJ2-5	NA	TRBV6-6	TGTGCCAGCAGGCCAGGGGTTTCAGGGGAGACCCAGTACTTC	CASRPGVSGETQYF
NA	TRBJ2-1	NA	TRBV5-1	TGCGCCAGCAGCGGGACTGGGGGGAGGCATGAGCAGTTCTTC	CASSGTGGRHEQFF
TRBD1	TRBJ2-1	NA	TRBV5-1	TGCGCCAGCAGCGAAAGGACAGGGGGCGGCGGCAATGAGCAGTTCTTC	CASSERTGGGGNEQFF
NA	TRBJ2-7	NA	TRBV5-1	TGCGCCAGCAGCTTGCGGGCAGGGGATCCCTACGAGCAGTACTTC	CASSLRAGDPYEQYF
TRBD1	TRBJ1-4	NA	TRBV3-1/TRBV3-2	TGTGCCAGCAGCCAACTAACAGGGGGCGATGAAAAACTGTTTTTT	CASSQLTGGDEKLFF
NA	TRBJ1-5	NA	TRBV27	TGTGCCAGCAGTTTGGGGGGGGGTACATCAGATAGCAATCAGCCCCAGCATTTT	CASSLGGGTSDSNQPQHF
NA	TRBJ2-1	NA	TRBV28	TGTGCCAGCAGTTTAGGGGCCTGGGGATCTCCAGGAAACAATGAGCAGTTCTTC	CASSLGAWGSPGNNEQFF